This T cell receptor (beta chain) derives from a study of early T cells in non-severe SARS-CoV-2 infection. Whole-study context: Bulk RNA taken from unsorted whole blood was sequenced, leaving chains unpaired. General study findings and limits: Private and CD4 specificities were missed by VDJdb matching, skewed to anti-spike CD8.

Concerning this clonotype: Its matching antigen is unknown.

Using its own MiXCR run on the 5' RACE reads, TCRdb lists one record per CDR3 protein. The sample lists about 130,000 distinct CDR3 sequences, about 15% seen once, with roughly a fifth in the top ten. The CDR3 totals 13 residues. V lost 4 bases and J lost 6, with 11 bases in between. Looked up from germline, CDR1 is SEHNR and CDR2 is FQNEAQ (reference sequence). This sequence originates from an adult who was a healthcare worker with PCR-confirmed SARS-CoV-2 infection or an uninfected control (not recorded which). Sequencing was done on a sample of whole blood. The rearrangement links TRBV7-9 to TRBJ2-3; D gene ambiguous. DNA for the CDR3: TGTGCCAGCAGCTCCCGAGGAAAGGATACGCAGTATTTT. It specifies CASSSRGKDTQYF.